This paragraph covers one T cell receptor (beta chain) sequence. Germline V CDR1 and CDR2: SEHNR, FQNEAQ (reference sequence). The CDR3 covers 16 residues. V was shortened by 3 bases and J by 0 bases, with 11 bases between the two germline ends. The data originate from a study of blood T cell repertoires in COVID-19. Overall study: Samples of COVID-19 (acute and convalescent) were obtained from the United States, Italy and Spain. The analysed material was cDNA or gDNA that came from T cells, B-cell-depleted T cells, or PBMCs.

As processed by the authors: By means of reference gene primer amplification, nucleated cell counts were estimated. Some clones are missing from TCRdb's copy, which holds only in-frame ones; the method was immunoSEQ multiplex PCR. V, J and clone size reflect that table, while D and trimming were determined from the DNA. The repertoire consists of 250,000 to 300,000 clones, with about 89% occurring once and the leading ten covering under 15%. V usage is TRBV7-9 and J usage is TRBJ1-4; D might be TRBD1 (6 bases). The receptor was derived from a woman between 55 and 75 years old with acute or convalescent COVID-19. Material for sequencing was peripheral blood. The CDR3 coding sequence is TGTGCCAGCAGCTTGGGGCAGGGGCCAACTAATGAAAAACTGTTTTTT. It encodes CASSLGQGPTNEKLFF.